The clone carrying this T cell receptor beta chain has more than one count but fewer than ten. How the authors handled the data: Nucleated cell number was recorded as an estimate derived from reference gene primer amplification. The protocol was immunoSEQ multiplex PCR, while the TCRdb copy is restricted to in-frame clones and leaves out a portion. The DNA gave D and trimming, while V, J and clone size come from that table. The sample records 30,000 to 40,000 clones, 75% to 85% being singletons. This CDR3 is 15 amino acids long. The ends lost 4 bases at V and 0 bases at J; junction bases unmatched: 4. Germline loops: CDR1 MNHEY, CDR2 SMNVEV (reference sequence). This specimen belongs to a study of blood T cell repertoires in COVID-19. At the level of the study: Specimens from acute and convalescent COVID-19 originated in the United States, Italy and Spain. The analysed material was cDNA or gDNA that came from T cells, B-cell-depleted T cells, or PBMCs.

This receptor was taken from a woman between 65 and 79 years old with acute or convalescent COVID-19. The chain is built from TRBV27 and TRBJ2-3; TRBD2 matches 7 bases. Specimen: peripheral blood. CDR3 DNA: TGTGCCAGCAGTTCGAGCGGGAAAAGCACAGATACGCAGTATTTT. Protein: CASSSSGKSTDTQYF.